This T cell receptor (beta chain) was observed in a study of human T cells and chemical hapten exposure. Overall study: Across its roughly 24 weeks, the study gave patients weekly diphenylcyclopropenone doses to the scalp.

The CDR3 length is 16 residues. V was clipped by 3 bases and J by 7 bases, with 16 bases between them. The germline CDR1 and CDR2 sequences are SGHDN and FVKESK. In the library, unique molecular identifiers were attached to individual cDNA molecules. TCRdb called the RACE reads again in MiXCR, with one record for every CDR3 protein. Here the sample spans about 52,000 distinct CDR3 sequences, approximately 9.9% being singletons. The sample holds a few counts of this clonotype. Time point described: patch test 3, about 24 weeks after DPC sensitization. Indicated treatment: therapeutic diphenylcyclopropenone sensitization with weekly scalp DPC. Prior to each patch test being applied, blood was drawn.

This sequence was found in a woman between 40 and 50 years old with alopecia areata. Some clones in this sample may be carry-over from other donors' samples. The sequences come from whole blood, collected in connection with sensitization to the hapten diphenylcyclopropenone (DPC). The V gene is TRBV14, the J gene TRBJ1-6, with TRBD1 as a possible D gene (6 bases). This chain's CDR3 is CASSQRQGFSNSPLHF. The CDR3 DNA reads as TGTGCCAGCAGCCAGCGCCAGGGGTTTTCAAATTCACCCCTCCACTTT.